A selection of T cell receptor beta chains follows, all from one sample in a study of blood T cell repertoires in COVID-19. Repertoires were generated with immunoSEQ multiplex PCR, while TCRdb's copy carries only in-frame clones and drops some. The sample consists of 100,000 or so clones, about three quarters of them appearing once. Sample: peripheral blood. The origin of the receptors is a man older than 75 with acute or convalescent COVID-19. CDR3s include the opening cysteine and the closing phenylalanine or tryptophan. The order of the fields is J gene, V gene, CDR3 protein.

j_call: TRBJ1-1; v_call: TRBV29-1; cdr3_aa: CSAREGSANTEAFF
j_call: TRBJ2-7; v_call: TRBV28; cdr3_aa: CASSRTSSGVYEQYF
j_call: TRBJ2-7; v_call: TRBV12-3/TRBV12-4; cdr3_aa: CASTIQGYEQYF
j_call: TRBJ2-7; v_call: TRBV18; cdr3_aa: CASSPATGEDEQYF
j_call: TRBJ1-1; v_call: TRBV5-1; cdr3_aa: CASNQGDRDAEAFF
j_call: TRBJ1-4; v_call: TRBV4-1; cdr3_aa: CASSPTSGGRANEKLFF
j_call: TRBJ1-2; v_call: TRBV24-1; cdr3_aa: CATSDYREGYTF
j_call: TRBJ2-1; v_call: TRBV9; cdr3_aa: CASSEGQGSYNEQFF
j_call: TRBJ2-3; v_call: TRBV7-2; cdr3_aa: CASSLVGGGVTDTQYF
j_call: TRBJ2-1; v_call: TRBV6-2/TRBV6-3; cdr3_aa: CASSDGLAGAMEQFF
j_call: TRBJ1-5; v_call: TRBV7-8; cdr3_aa: CASSQLGTGMGQPQHF
j_call: TRBJ2-2; v_call: TRBV19; cdr3_aa: CASSISFQGVGSAGELFF
j_call: TRBJ2-1; v_call: TRBV24-1; cdr3_aa: CATSGGTSGTQGSYNEQFF
j_call: TRBJ2-1; v_call: TRBV5-6; cdr3_aa: CASSLLVPLAGAYEQFF
j_call: TRBJ2-2; v_call: TRBV27; cdr3_aa: CASSPGSGRVTGELFF
j_call: TRBJ2-5; v_call: TRBV5-4; cdr3_aa: CASSFAGGPQETQYF
j_call: TRBJ1-1; v_call: TRBV19; cdr3_aa: CASSEWNTEAFF
j_call: TRBJ2-3; v_call: TRBV7-9; cdr3_aa: CASSSDRGWYTQYF
j_call: TRBJ2-7; v_call: TRBV9; cdr3_aa: CASSEGGGSSYEQYF
j_call: TRBJ1-5; v_call: TRBV2; cdr3_aa: CASSVRGLQGNQPQHF
j_call: TRBJ2-7; v_call: TRBV18; cdr3_aa: CASSTTETAGEQYF
j_call: TRBJ1-3; v_call: TRBV28; cdr3_aa: CASSLYGQGSSGNTIYF
j_call: TRBJ2-5; v_call: TRBV6-6; cdr3_aa: CASRSGPRTDQETQYF
j_call: TRBJ1-2; v_call: TRBV12-3/TRBV12-4; cdr3_aa: CASSLKQGQGYTF